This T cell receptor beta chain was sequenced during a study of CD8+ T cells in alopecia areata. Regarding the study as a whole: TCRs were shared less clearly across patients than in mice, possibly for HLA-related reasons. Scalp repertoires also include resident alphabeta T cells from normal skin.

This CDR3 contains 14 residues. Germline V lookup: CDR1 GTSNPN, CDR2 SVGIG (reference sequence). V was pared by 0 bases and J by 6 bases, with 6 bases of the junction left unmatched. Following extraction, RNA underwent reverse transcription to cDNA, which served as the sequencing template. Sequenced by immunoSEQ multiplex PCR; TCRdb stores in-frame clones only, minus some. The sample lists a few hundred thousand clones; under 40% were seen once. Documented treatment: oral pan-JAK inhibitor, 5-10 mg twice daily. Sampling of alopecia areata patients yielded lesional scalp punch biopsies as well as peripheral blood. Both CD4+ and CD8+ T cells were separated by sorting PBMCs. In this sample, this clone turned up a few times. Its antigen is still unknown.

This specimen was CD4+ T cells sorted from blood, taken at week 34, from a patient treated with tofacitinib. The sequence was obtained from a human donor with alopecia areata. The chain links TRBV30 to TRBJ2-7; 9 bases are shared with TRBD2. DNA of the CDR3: TGTGCCTGGAGTGTAAAAGCGGGGGGCCTCGAGCAGTACTTC. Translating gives CAWSVKAGGLEQYF. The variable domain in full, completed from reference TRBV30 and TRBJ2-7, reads SQTIHQWPATLVQPVGSPLSLECTVEGTSNPNLYWYRQAAGRGLQLLFYSVGIGQISSEVPQNLSASRPQDRQFILSSKKLLLSDSGFYLCAWSVKAGGLEQYFGPGTRLTVT.